Presented here are 18 T cell receptor beta chains from one specimen sequenced in a study of blood T cell repertoires in COVID-19. Sequencing was performed with immunoSEQ multiplex PCR; in TCRdb, only in-frame clones are kept and a portion is missing. The sample lists about 150,000 clones; around 87% were seen once. The source material was peripheral blood. Receptor source: a woman in her fifties or sixties with active COVID-19.

This rearrangement joins TRBV7-2 to TRBJ1-2; tentative D call: TRBD1 (5 bases). There are 14 residues in the CDR3. Trimming removed 7 bases at V and 2 bases at J, with 14 bases between. The germline gives CDR1 SGHTA, CDR2 FQGNSA. The CDR3 protein is CASTSGGYNYGYTF. The CDR3 nucleotides are TGTGCCAGCACCTCCGGGGGTTACAACTATGGCTACACCTTC.

In its sample, this clone was seen once. The gene calls are TRBV7-6 and TRBJ2-3; 7 bases fit TRBD2. CDR3 length equals 15 residues. Germline V gene sequence: CDR1 SGHVS, CDR2 FNYEAQ. Trimming at V came to 3 bases and at J to 8 bases, leaving 11 bases not matched to a gene. The CDR3 loop reads CASSFGTNKIATQYF. CDR3 DNA sequence: TGTGCCAGCAGCTTCGGGACTAACAAGATTGCTACGCAGTATTTT.

This chain joins TRBV10-3 and TRBJ1-2; a weak D match, TRBD1 (6 bases). CDR1 is ENHRY and CDR2 is SYGVKD in the germline V gene. This CDR3 spans 13 amino acids. Trimming removed 7 bases at V and 6 bases at J, with 15 bases between. This CDR3 reads CAITTGPTDGYTF. DNA of the CDR3: TGTGCCATCACTACAGGGCCTACTGATGGCTACACCTTC.

The rearrangement joins TRBV4-2 to TRBJ2-7, with 10 bases that match TRBD2. This CDR3 has 16 residues. J lost 2 bases, V lost 6 bases, and 10 bases had no gene match. Germline V gene lookup returns CDR1 LGHNA and CDR2 YNFKEQ. CDR3 nucleotide sequence: TGTGCCAGCAGAGAAGAAGCACTAGCGGGACCCTACGAGCAGTACTTC. Its protein is CASREEALAGPYEQYF.

This clone was seen just once. The chain employs TRBV3-1 (or the pseudogene TRBV3-2) and TRBJ2-1; TRBD2 is a possible D gene (6 bases). The CDR3 runs 15 residues. V was clipped by 0 bases and J by 12 bases, with 18 bases between them. Germline V gives CDR1 LGHDT, CDR2 YNNKEL (reference sequence). CDR3 loop: CASSQEGTRGPGQFF. The CDR3 DNA follows: TGTGCCAGCAGCCAAGAAGGGACGCGGGGACCGGGGCAGTTCTTC.

This chain links TRBV7-8 with TRBJ2-7; 9 bases align to TRBD1. J was trimmed by 4 bases and V by 1 base; bases with no gene match: 5. This CDR3 is built from 15 residues. Per germline, CDR1 SGHVS and CDR2 FQNEAQ. This CDR3 reads CASSLGGTGIYEQYF. For the CDR3, the DNA is TGTGCCAGCAGCTTAGGAGGGACAGGGATTTACGAGCAGTACTTC.

The chain uses TRBV10-3 and TRBJ2-3, with unresolved D. Germline assignment: CDR1 ENHRY and CDR2 SYGVKD. Between the trimmed V and J ends, which lost 10 bases and 6 bases, there was a span of 11 bases. This CDR3 comprises 11 residues. DNA for the CDR3: TGTGCCACCCAGACTGGCGATACGCAGTATTTT. Its protein product is CATQTGDTQYF.

The J gene is TRBJ2-3, the V gene TRBV6-2 or TRBV6-3, with D possibly being TRBD2 (5 bases). The CDR3 sequence is 12 residues long. Germline V gives CDR1 MNHEY, CDR2 SVGEGT. With 4 bases removed from V and 4 bases from J, the gap between germline ends came to 6 bases. The CDR3 region is CASSWTADTQYF. The CDR3 DNA reads as TGTGCCAGCAGTTGGACTGCAGATACGCAGTATTTT.

The V call is TRBV19, the J call TRBJ2-7; TRBD2 is a possible D gene (6 bases). The CDR3 is 16 residues long. CDR1 is LNHDA, CDR2 SQIVND, per germline (reference sequence). The V gene lost 10 bases and the J gene lost 1 base, with 23 bases spanning the gap. CDR3 nucleotide sequence: TGTGCCACCACGGACGGCGGCGGGGATATGTCCTACGAGCAGTACTTC. Its protein is CATTDGGGDMSYEQYF.

The chain links TRBV28 to TRBJ2-7; 7 bases line up with TRBD2. In germline, CDR1 is MDHEN, CDR2 SYDVKM. The CDR3 extends over 17 amino acids. Trimming at V came to 6 bases and at J to 2 bases, leaving 16 bases not matched to a gene. In nucleotides, the CDR3 is TGTGCCAGCAGGGGCCCCTTCGCGGGGGATCGGACCTACGAGCAGTACTTC. Amino acid sequence: CASRGPFAGDRTYEQYF.

The CDR3 DNA reads as TGTGCCATCAGGGAGATGGTGAGGTCAAGCACTGAAGCTTTCTTT. Encoded protein: CAIREMVRSSTEAFF. V is TRBV10-3 and J is TRBJ1-1; D gene uncertain. The germline V gene encodes CDR1 ENHRY and CDR2 SYGVKD. Trimming shortened V by 6 bases and J by 4 bases, and 18 bases separated the two germline ends. This CDR3 contains 15 residues.

The chain recombines TRBV5-1 with TRBJ2-5; the match to TRBD1 covers 9 bases. CDR1 is SGHRS, CDR2 YFSETQ, per germline. The V segment lost 4 bases and the J segment 5 bases; nucleotides outside the gene matches: 9. The CDR3 covers 15 residues. The CDR3 region has the DNA TGCGCCAGCAGCCCACGGACAGGGGCTCTGGAGACCCAGTACTTC. Amino acid sequence: CASSPRTGALETQYF. Complete variable domain (other parts from reference TRBV5-1 and TRBJ2-5): KAGVTQTPRYLIKTRGQQVTLSCSPISGHRSVSWYQQTPGQGLQFLFEYFSETQRNKGNFPGRFSGRQFSNSRSEMNVSTLELGDSALYLCASSPRTGALETQYFGPGTRLLVL.

The V call is TRBV7-9, the J call TRBJ2-1; TRBD1 matches at 8 bases. V gave up 2 bases and J gave up 8 bases; unmatched junction bases: 14. CDR3 length: 17 residues. In germline, CDR1 is SEHNR, CDR2 FQNEAQ (reference sequence). CDR3 sequence: CASSLWGRTGQGDEQFF. Written as DNA, the CDR3 is TGTGCCAGCAGCTTATGGGGGAGAACTGGACAGGGTGATGAGCAGTTCTTC.

This chain links TRBV27 with TRBJ2-1; TRBD2 might be the D (6 bases). CDR1 is MNHEY, CDR2 SMNVEV, per germline (reference sequence). V dropped 5 bases and J dropped 3 bases, with 14 bases sitting between them. CDR3 length equals 15 residues. The CDR3 DNA follows: TGTGCCAGCAGTCCGGAGGAGGGCTTCTACAATGAGCAGTTCTTC. Amino acid sequence: CASSPEEGFYNEQFF.

This clone was counted once. The chain carries TRBV6-4 and TRBJ1-1; D not certain. The CDR3 consists of 14 residues. Germline V gives CDR1 MRHNA, CDR2 SNTAGT. Trimming removed 6 bases at V and 0 bases at J, with 11 bases between. CDR3 DNA sequence: TGTGCCAGCAGAGCGGATTTTATGAACACTGAAGCTTTCTTT. Its protein product is CASRADFMNTEAFF.

This chain joins TRBV21-1 and TRBJ1-1. TRBV21-1 is described as a pseudogene. CDR3 length: 11 residues. Here the CDR3 reads CAFGVNTEAFF. CDR3 DNA sequence: TGTGCCTTCGGGGTGAACACTGAAGCTTTCTTT.

The CDR3 coding sequence is TGTGCCAGTAGCCTTACAGGGGGCAGGGAGACCCAGTACTTC. Protein: CASSLTGGRETQYF. The chain employs TRBV19 and TRBJ2-5; 9 nucleotides line up with TRBD1. Germline V gene data show CDR1 as LNHDA and CDR2 as SQIVND (reference sequence). The junction had 7 bases not matched to a gene; V was cut back by 6 bases and J by 5 bases. The CDR3 totals 14 residues. Complete variable domain (other parts from reference TRBV19 and TRBJ2-5): DGGITQSPKYLFRKEGQNVTLSCEQNLNHDAMYWYRQDPGQGLRLIYYSQIVNDFQKGDIAEGYSVSREKKESFPLTVTSAQKNPTAFYLCASSLTGGRETQYFGPGTRLLVL.

The rearrangement uses TRBV12-3 or TRBV12-4 and TRBJ1-1, with TRBD1 identical over 7 bases. Trimming removed 6 bases from V and 5 bases from J; junction bases left unmatched: 6. This CDR3 region has 13 residues. CDR3 nucleotides: TGTGCCAGCAGCGAACAGGGGAGGACTGAAGCTTTCTTT. Translation: CASSEQGRTEAFF.